Described below is a single T cell receptor (beta chain) sequence and its context. Assay: immunoSEQ multiplex PCR; the TCRdb copy retains only in-frame clones and omits some. The sample records 130,000 to 150,000 clones, 85% being singletons. This record belongs to a study of blood T cell repertoires in COVID-19. Germline CDR1 reads SGHDT; CDR2 reads YYEEEE. Trimming left V 4 bases short and J 0 bases short, with 11 bases between. The CDR3 runs to 14 residues. This clonotype was sampled from a human donor with acute or convalescent COVID-19. The donor label of this sample is uncertain. The V call is TRBV5-6, the J call TRBJ2-7, with D possibly TRBD2 on 6 matching bases. The sequenced sample was peripheral blood. CDR3 loop: CASSAGGISYEQYV. CDR3 nucleotides: TGTGCCAGCAGCGCCGGCGGGATCTCCTACGAGCAGTACGTC.